One sample yielded the 17 T cell receptor beta chains listed below, sequenced in a study of cytomegalovirus exposure and HLA in healthy donors. Data came from immunoSEQ multiplex PCR; TCRdb stores just in-frame clones and leaves some out. The sample holds roughly 80,000 clones; approximately 91% are singletons and the top ten take over 2%. The sequencing sample was made of PBMCs. These receptors came from a man under 40 in good health and CMV-seronegative.

V is TRBV6-5 and J is TRBJ2-3; maybe TRBD2 (6 bases). Trimming left V 2 bases short and J 2 bases short, with 8 bases between. The CDR3 totals 14 residues. CDR1 is MNHEY, CDR2 SVGAGI, per germline. The CDR3 bases are TGTGCCAGCAGTTACGGAGGGGCCACAGATACGCAGTATTTT. Translating it yields CASSYGGATDTQYF.

This CDR3 reads CASSPATGGRSQEKLFF. CDR3 coding DNA: TGTGCCAGCAGCCCCGCCACAGGGGGCCGGTCTCAGGAAAAACTGTTTTTT. This chain links TRBV4-2 with TRBJ1-4, with 9 positions matching TRBD1. Germline V CDR1 and CDR2: LGHNA, YNFKEQ. The CDR3 consists of 17 residues. V shed 4 bases, J shed 8 bases, and the junction held 14 bases outside the gene matches.

The chain joins TRBV7-2 to TRBJ1-2, with a tentative D call TRBD1 (6 bases). This CDR3 contains 18 residues. CDR1 and CDR2 (germline): SGHTA, FQGNSA. V was cut by 4 bases and J by 8 bases, with 29 bases left in between. As DNA, the CDR3 is TGTGCCAGCAGCTCCTCTAGCCATCCCGGGACACACATCCAAGGCTACACCTTC. It yields the protein CASSSSSHPGTHIQGYTF.

As DNA, the CDR3 is TGTGCCAGCAGTGAAACCGGGACATTCCATGGCTACACCTTC. It codes for CASSETGTFHGYTF. The gene calls are TRBV27 and TRBJ1-2, with a possible D match to TRBD1 (6 bases). The CDR3 length is 14 residues. The V gene lost 5 bases and the J gene lost 6 bases, with 16 bases spanning the gap. Germline V lookup: CDR1 MNHEY, CDR2 SMNVEV (reference sequence).

The count of this clone is one. This rearrangement joins TRBV4-1 to TRBJ1-1, with TRBD1 identical over 12 bases. V shed 2 bases, J shed 8 bases, and the junction held 3 bases outside the gene matches. Germline V gene data show CDR1 as MGHRA and CDR2 as YSYEKL. The CDR3 extends over 14 amino acids. CDR3 sequence (DNA): TGCGCCAGCAGCCAACCCGGGACAGGGGGCGAAGCTTTCTTT. It encodes CASSQPGTGGEAFF.

The chain employs TRBV6-1 and TRBJ2-2; TRBD1 aligns across 12 bases. Germline V gives CDR1 MNHNS, CDR2 SASEGT. This CDR3 has 15 amino acids. The ends lost 8 bases at V and 8 bases at J; junction bases unmatched: 9. CDR3 in DNA: TGTGCCAGCCTAGAGGGACAGGGGGCGAGAGGGGAGCTGTTTTTT. The encoded protein is CASLEGQGARGELFF.

The chain is built from TRBV19 and TRBJ1-5, with D hard to call. Deletions cut 5 bases from V and 1 base from J, with 15 bases between. Per the germline V gene, CDR1 is LNHDA and CDR2 is SQIVND (reference sequence). The CDR3 contains 16 residues. The CDR3 region has the DNA TGTGCCAGTAGTTTTGGCGGAGAGGGAAGCAATCAGCCCCAGCATTTT. Amino acid sequence: CASSFGGEGSNQPQHF.

This sequence joins TRBV19 and TRBJ1-1, with TRBD1 matching over 8 bases. V was pared by 0 bases and J by 5 bases, with 11 bases of the junction left unmatched. Germline assignment: CDR1 LNHDA and CDR2 SQIVND (reference sequence). The CDR3 covers 17 residues. The CDR3: CASSIEPNRGSWTEAFF. CDR3 nucleotides: TGTGCCAGTAGTATAGAGCCAAACAGGGGGTCGTGGACTGAAGCTTTCTTT.

The chain has TRBV5-6 and TRBJ2-3; possibly TRBD1 for D (5 bases). The CDR3 has 15 amino acids. Germline V gene lookup returns CDR1 SGHDT and CDR2 YYEEEE. V was cut by 5 bases and J by 2 bases, with 15 bases left in between. CDR3 loop: CASSDPRGNTDTQYF. The CDR3, as DNA: TGTGCCAGCAGTGACCCTAGGGGAAACACAGATACGCAGTATTTT.

This sequence joins TRBV6-6 and TRBJ1-5, with 8 nucleotides matching TRBD1. Trimming took 11 bases from V and 4 from J; bases not matched to a gene: 7. Germline V gene data show CDR1 as MNHNY and CDR2 as SVGAGI (reference sequence). The CDR3 length is 13 residues. This chain's CDR3 is CAGQGYRNQPQHF. CDR3 in DNA: TGTGCCGGACAGGGATATCGGAATCAGCCCCAGCATTTT.

V usage is TRBV11-2 and J usage is TRBJ2-3; D call uncertain. Per germline, CDR1 SGHAT and CDR2 FQNNGV. CDR3 length equals 12 residues. V shed 4 bases and J shed 2 bases, with 4 bases lying between them. The DNA for the CDR3 is TGTGCCAGCAGCTCCTACACAGATACGCAGTATTTT. Protein: CASSSYTDTQYF.

V gene TRBV18 combines with J gene TRBJ2-2; D perhaps matches TRBD2 (5 bases). In germline, CDR1 is KGHSH, CDR2 LQKENI. The V and J ends lost 4 bases and 6 bases respectively, with 15 bases between them. The CDR3 covers 15 residues. CDR3 nucleotide sequence: TGTGCCAGCTCACTAGCGAACATACCTTCCGGGGAGCTGTTTTTT. Translating it yields CASSLANIPSGELFF.

This clone has only a few counts. The chain couples TRBV7-8 to TRBJ2-5, with a tentative D call TRBD2 (6 bases). CDR3 length: 16 amino acids. Per the germline V gene, CDR1 is SGHVS and CDR2 is FQNEAQ. Between the trimmed V and J ends, which lost 5 bases and 10 bases, there was a span of 26 bases. The DNA for the CDR3 is TGTGCCAGCAGCCCCCGTATAGGGACTCGACGGGATGTCCAGTACTTC. Translated, it gives CASSPRIGTRRDVQYF.

This chain connects TRBV11-2 to TRBJ2-7; a weak D match, TRBD1 (6 bases). Trimming left V 4 bases short and J 5 bases short, with 9 bases between. The CDR3 covers 12 residues. Per germline, CDR1 SGHAT and CDR2 FQNNGV. Here the CDR3 DNA reads TGTGCCAGCAGCTCGGACAGAAACGAGCAGTACTTC. Translation gives CASSSDRNEQYF.

The chain uses TRBV5-4 and TRBJ2-7; TRBD1 is a possible D gene (6 bases). From germline, CDR1 is SGHNT and CDR2 YYREEE (reference sequence). CDR3 length: 15 amino acids. V shed 0 bases and J shed 6 bases, with 16 bases lying between them. The CDR3 sequence: CASSLALGGPVEQYF. DNA of the CDR3: TGTGCCAGCAGCTTGGCGTTAGGGGGTCCCGTCGAGCAGTACTTC.

The V gene is TRBV28, the J gene TRBJ1-5; no firm D call. Germline CDR1 and CDR2: MDHEN and SYDVKM. The CDR3 sequence is 15 residues long. Between the trimmed V and J ends, which lost 3 bases and 4 bases, there was a span of 13 bases. CDR3 bases: TGTGCCAGCAGTTTCGCAGGTCATTCGAATCAGCCCCAGCATTTT. Translated: CASSFAGHSNQPQHF.

This clone was found a few times. The chain employs TRBV11-3 and TRBJ2-7; TRBD1 matches at 9 bases. Losses at the gene ends were 6 bases for V and 3 bases for J; bases not matched to a gene: 3. This CDR3 has 13 residues. Germline lookup yields CDR1 SGHNT and CDR2 YENEEA. The CDR3 bases are TGTGCCAGCAGTATGGGACAGGGCTACGAGCAGTACTTC. As protein: CASSMGQGYEQYF.